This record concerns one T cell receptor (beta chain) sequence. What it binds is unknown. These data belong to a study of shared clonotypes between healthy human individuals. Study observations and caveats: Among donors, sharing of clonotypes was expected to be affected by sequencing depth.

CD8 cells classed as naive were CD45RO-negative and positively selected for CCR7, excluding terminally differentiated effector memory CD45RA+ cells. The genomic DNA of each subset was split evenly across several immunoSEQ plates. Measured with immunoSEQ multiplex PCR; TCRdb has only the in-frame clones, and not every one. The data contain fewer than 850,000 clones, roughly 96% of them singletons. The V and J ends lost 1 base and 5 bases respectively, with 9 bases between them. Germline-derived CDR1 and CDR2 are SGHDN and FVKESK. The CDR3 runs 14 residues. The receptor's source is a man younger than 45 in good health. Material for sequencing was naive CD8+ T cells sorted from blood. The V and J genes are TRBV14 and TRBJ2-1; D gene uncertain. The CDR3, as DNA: TGTGCCAGCAGCCAAGTGGGGTGGGACAATGAGCAGTTCTTC. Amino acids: CASSQVGWDNEQFF. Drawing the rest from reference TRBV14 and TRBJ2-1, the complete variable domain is EAGVTQFPSHSVIEKGQTVTLRCDPISGHDNLYWYRRVMGKEIKFLLHFVKESKQDESGMPNNRFLAERTGGTYSTLKVQPAELEDSGVYFCASSQVGWDNEQFFGPGTRLTVL.